The clone carrying this T cell receptor beta chain was picked up a small number of times. Germline lookup yields CDR1 DFQATT and CDR2 SNEGSKA (reference sequence). This CDR3 contains 14 residues. With 5 bases clipped from V and 7 bases from J, the junction kept 5 bases outside the gene matches. TCRdb re-analysed the RT-PCR reads in MiXCR, keeping a single row per CDR3 protein. The sample holds fewer than 800,000 distinct CDR3 sequences, 13% to 15% seen once. The gene calls are TRBV20-1 and TRBJ2-7, with 16 bases fitting TRBD2. This sequence originates from a female donor in good health, serving as a healthy control. Sequences were obtained from memory CD4+ T cells from blood. DNA of the CDR3: TGCAGTGCTGGGACTAGCGGGAGGGCCCAAGAGCAGTACTTC. Translated: CSAGTSGRAQEQYF.